The 19 T cell receptor beta chains in this list originate from one sample, sequenced in a study of T cell responses to AZD1222 COVID-19 vaccine (dated by TCRdb to 2020 to 2023). Library preparation was by the immunoSEQ multiplex PCR assay. Drawn from immuneACCESS, this table holds only the in-frame rearrangements with V and J called that TCRdb kept. Clones are partly lost; checked studies trace under half to an unresolved V gene and leave the rest unexplained. The sample profile shows about 150,000 clones; about 90% of them were found once. Roughly 4% of the sample lies in the top ten. The time point tag for this specimen amounts to: baseline before first vaccination. Sequences were derived from peripheral blood, sampled on day 0 of AZD1222 vaccination. These receptors all stem from an adult in good health.

The chain recombines TRBV5-1 with TRBJ1-4; 8 bases match TRBD1. Germline values: CDR1 SGHRS, CDR2 YFSETQ. CDR3 length: 17 amino acids. V lost 3 bases and J lost 8; bases outside the gene matches: 15. The CDR3 is CASSSYRTGTVREKLFF. Here the CDR3 DNA reads TGCGCCAGCAGCTCTTACCGGACAGGGACAGTAAGGGAAAAACTGTTTTTT.

This clone is a singleton in its sample. The chain links TRBV10-1 to TRBJ2-1; D perhaps matches TRBD1 (6 bases). Trimming removed 0 bases at V and 6 bases at J, with 12 bases between. This CDR3 spans 15 amino acids. From germline, CDR1 is WNHNN and CDR2 SYGVQD (reference sequence). The CDR3 is CASSESGTRGNEQFF. In nucleotides, the CDR3 is TGCGCCAGCAGTGAGTCGGGGACCAGGGGCAATGAGCAGTTCTTC.

The chain combines TRBV27 with TRBJ2-7; no definite D call. The germline V and J ends were trimmed by 1 base and 1 base, with 14 bases remaining between them. The CDR3 sequence is 16 residues long. The germline gives CDR1 MNHEY, CDR2 SMNVEV (reference sequence). The CDR3 nucleotides are TGTGCCAGCAGTTTATATCTCACAGAAACATCCTACGAGCAGTACTTC. Translation: CASSLYLTETSYEQYF.

The chain joins TRBV29-1 to TRBJ2-1; D not resolved. Trimming removed 4 bases at V and 2 bases at J, with 9 bases between. The CDR3 covers 13 residues. In germline, CDR1 is SQVTM, CDR2 ANQGSEA. Here the CDR3 DNA reads TGCAGCGTTGTCGGCCGCGCCTACAATGAGCAGTTCTTC. Its protein product is CSVVGRAYNEQFF.

This sequence joins TRBV9 and TRBJ2-2; D not resolved. V gave up 0 bases and J gave up 4 bases, with 10 bases separating them. This CDR3 contains 15 residues. Germline CDR1 and CDR2: SGDLS and YYNGEE. In DNA, the CDR3 is TGTGCCAGCAGCGTAGCTCCCCTTAGCACCGGGGAGCTGTTTTTT. Residues: CASSVAPLSTGELFF.

The chain combines TRBV29-1 with TRBJ2-1, with 12 nucleotides matching TRBD2. The germline V gene has CDR1 SQVTM and CDR2 ANQGSEA. The CDR3 loop spans 14 amino acids. Trimming removed 7 bases from V and 9 bases from J; junction bases left unmatched: 10. CDR3 coding DNA: TGCAGCGCAAGACTAGCGGGAGTGAAGGGTGAGCAGTTCTTC. Its protein product is CSARLAGVKGEQFF.

The rearrangement uses TRBV7-7 and TRBJ2-5; 12 bases line up with TRBD1. The CDR3 extends over 15 amino acids. The V segment lost 5 bases and the J segment 5 bases; nucleotides outside the gene matches: 6. Per germline, CDR1 SSHAT and CDR2 FNYEAQ (reference sequence). This CDR3 is CASSQGQGARETQYF. For the CDR3, the DNA is TGTGCCAGCAGCCAGGGACAGGGGGCTCGGGAGACCCAGTACTTC.

The chain combines TRBV10-3 with TRBJ2-7, with TRBD1 matching over 9 bases. V dropped 6 bases and J dropped 6; count of bases not matched to a gene: 6. Germline values: CDR1 ENHRY, CDR2 SYGVKD. There are 13 residues in the CDR3. This chain's CDR3 is CAIRETGGFEQYF. CDR3 coding DNA: TGTGCCATCAGGGAAACAGGGGGCTTCGAGCAGTACTTC.

V gene TRBV4-2 combines with J gene TRBJ2-5; D assignment may be TRBD1 or TRBD2 (5 bases each). Trimming shortened V by 5 bases and J by 2 bases, and 9 bases separated the two germline ends. CDR1 LGHNA and CDR2 YNFKEQ come from the germline V gene. The CDR3 extends over 13 amino acids. The CDR3 DNA follows: TGTGCCAGCAGCGAGGGGAATCAAGAGACCCAGTACTTC. Amino acids: CASSEGNQETQYF.

This clone showed up just once. This sequence joins TRBV7-8 and TRBJ2-5; D not resolved. Trimming removed 5 bases at V and 4 bases at J, with 11 bases between. The CDR3 is 13 amino acids. Germline assignment: CDR1 SGHVS and CDR2 FQNEAQ. The DNA of the CDR3 is TGTGCCAGCAGCCCCCGTAGAGGAGAGACCCAGTACTTC. Its translation: CASSPRRGETQYF.

The gene calls are TRBV5-3 and TRBJ1-5; D is unclear. TRBV5-3 has ORF status, its function being uncertain. V was pared by 3 bases and J by 4 bases, with 20 bases between. The CDR3 sequence is 17 residues long. The CDR3 DNA follows: TGTGCCAGAAGCTCCGTCCTGGCCGATCCTAGAAATCAGCCCCAGCATTTT. It encodes CARSSVLADPRNQPQHF.

The J gene is TRBJ2-5, the V gene TRBV7-2; D is possibly TRBD1 or TRBD2 (5 bases each). Germline assignment: CDR1 SGHTA and CDR2 FQGNSA. V lost 5 bases to trimming and J lost 4 bases, with 14 bases between them. CDR3 length equals 14 residues. The DNA of the CDR3 is TGTGCCAGCAGCCCTCAGGGCCGGGGAGAGACCCAGTACTTC. Translation: CASSPQGRGETQYF.

This clone was observed once. This chain connects TRBV28 to TRBJ2-7; TRBD1 matches 7 bases. The CDR3 extends over 13 amino acids. Germline V CDR1 and CDR2: MDHEN, SYDVKM. Trimming cost V 10 bases and J 0 bases; bases outside gene matches: 6. The CDR3: CATDRASSYEQYF. CDR3 in DNA: TGTGCCACCGACAGGGCTAGCTCCTACGAGCAGTACTTC.

V usage is TRBV12-3 or TRBV12-4 and J usage is TRBJ1-2; D call uncertain. V was shortened by 3 bases and J by 6 bases, with 5 bases between the two germline ends. There are 11 residues in the CDR3. CDR3 sequence (DNA): TGTGCCAGCAGTTTGAGGGATGGCTACACCTTC. Protein sequence: CASSLRDGYTF.

This clone appeared a single time. The chain recombines TRBV10-3 with TRBJ2-6; the match to TRBD2 covers 9 bases. The length of the CDR3 is 18 residues. Unmatched junction bases numbered 11, after V lost 4 bases and J lost 4 bases. CDR1 is ENHRY and CDR2 is SYGVKD in the germline V gene. The CDR3 coding sequence is TGTGCCATCAGTGCTAGCGGGACCACTCTAGGGGGGGCCAACGTCCTGACTTTC. Translation gives CAISASGTTLGGANVLTF.

The CDR3 DNA is TGCAGCGTCGCTAGCGGTTACAATGAGCAGTTCTTC. This sequence encodes CSVASGYNEQFF. The J gene is TRBJ2-1, the V gene TRBV29-1, with 7 bases lining up with TRBD2. V shed 6 bases, J shed 4 bases, and the junction held 3 bases outside the gene matches. Germline CDR1 reads SQVTM; CDR2 reads ANQGSEA. This CDR3 is 12 amino acids long.

Remarks on this clone: Other DNA sequences from this sample encode an identical CDR3 as well. The chain combines TRBV9 with TRBJ2-7, with 10 bases identical to TRBD2. Trimming cost V 0 bases and J 1 base; bases outside gene matches: 1. The CDR3 consists of 15 residues. Germline lookup yields CDR1 SGDLS and CDR2 YYNGEE. In DNA form, the CDR3 reads TGTGCCAGCAGCGTAGGGACTAGCGGTTCCTACGAGCAGTACTTC. Translated, it gives CASSVGTSGSYEQYF.

The chain is built from TRBV28 and TRBJ2-1; 8 positions agree with TRBD2. Germline values: CDR1 MDHEN, CDR2 SYDVKM. The CDR3 is made up of 14 amino acids. Trimming took 6 bases from V and 8 from J; bases not matched to a gene: 9. The CDR3 region has the DNA TGTGCCAGCAGAGAAAGCGGGAGCGGCCATGAGCAGTTCTTC. Its translation is CASRESGSGHEQFF.

This clone was recorded a few times. The chain uses TRBV10-3 and TRBJ2-2; possible D gene TRBD2, 5 bases. This CDR3 has 14 amino acids. V was shortened by 8 bases and J by 5 bases, with 15 bases between the two germline ends. Germline-derived CDR1 and CDR2 are ENHRY and SYGVKD. In DNA form, the CDR3 reads TGTGCCATCCAGGACCCCGGAGGTACCGGGGAGCTGTTTTTT. Amino acids: CAIQDPGGTGELFF.